The 21 T cell receptor beta chains below all came from one sample that was sequenced in a study of OX40 agonist ivuxolimab in advanced cancers. The data were produced by immunoSEQ multiplex PCR, yet TCRdb's version contains in-frame clones alone and is incomplete. The table lists about 30,000 clones, 84% of them singletons. The sample consisted of CD4+ or CD8+ T cells sorted from blood, taken in a trial of the OX40 agonist ivuxolimab. The receptor source for this set is an adult with an advanced solid tumor such as melanoma, head and neck, liver or kidney cancer.

This rearrangement joins TRBV12-5 to TRBJ2-1, with no clear D. In germline, CDR1 is LGHNT, CDR2 FRNRAP. With 2 bases removed from V and 5 bases from J, the gap between germline ends came to 7 bases. CDR3 length: 13 amino acids. CDR3 amino acids: CASGLTTNNEQFF. The DNA for the CDR3 is TGTGCTAGTGGTTTGACGACGAACAATGAGCAGTTCTTC.

This clone was found a few times. The chain is built from TRBV9 and TRBJ1-1; 9 bases are shared with TRBD1. Germline trimming cut 4 bases from V and 5 bases from J; bases unmatched to any gene: 6. The CDR3 sequence is 14 residues long. CDR1 and CDR2 (germline): SGDLS, YYNGEE. CDR3 DNA: TGTGCCAGCAGCTCCGGGACAGGGTGGACTGAAGCTTTCTTT. It codes for CASSSGTGWTEAFF.

The J gene is TRBJ2-3, the V gene TRBV19; D might be TRBD1 or TRBD2, each matching 5 bases. CDR3 length: 12 residues. From germline, CDR1 is LNHDA and CDR2 SQIVND (reference sequence). Trimming took 3 bases from V and 7 from J, leaving 8 bases between them. As DNA, the CDR3 is TGTGCCAGTAGTATCGAGGGGAATACGCAGTATTTT. This translates into CASSIEGNTQYF.

The chain employs TRBV13 and TRBJ2-1; D is possibly TRBD2 (5 bases). CDR1 PRHDT and CDR2 FYEKMQ come from the germline V gene (reference sequence). This CDR3 spans 12 amino acids. The germline V and J ends were trimmed by 5 bases and 10 bases, with 12 bases remaining between them. The CDR3 nucleotides read TGTGCCAGCAGCCAGATGCGGGCCGAGCAGTTCTTC. Its protein product is CASSQMRAEQFF.

The rearrangement joins TRBV7-9 to TRBJ1-5; D is unresolved. V was cut by 1 base and J by 6 bases, with 4 bases left in between. CDR3 size: 12 residues. The V gene's germline CDR1 is SEHNR and CDR2 FQNEAQ (reference sequence). DNA for the CDR3: TGTGCCAGCAGCTTAGACGCTCAGCCCCAGCATTTT. Translated, it gives CASSLDAQPQHF.

The chain links TRBV5-8 to TRBJ1-1; D is ambiguous. The germline gives CDR1 SGHTS, CDR2 YDEGEE. Trimming stripped 4 bases from V and 4 bases from J, with 8 bases between. CDR3 length equals 12 residues. CDR3 DNA: TGTGCCAGCAGCGTGGAGGGCACTGAAGCTTTCTTT. It translates to CASSVEGTEAFF. Together with reference TRBV5-8 and TRBJ1-1, the CDR3 gives the full variable domain: EAGVTQSPTHLIKTRGQQATLRCSPISGHTSVYWYQQALGLGLQFLLWYDEGEERNRGNFPPRFSGRQFPNYSSELNVNALELEDSALYLCASSVEGTEAFFGQGTRLTVV.

This clone was seen once. The chain joins TRBV9 to TRBJ2-2, with D maybe TRBD2 (6 bases). The CDR3 totals 17 residues. Trimming stripped 0 bases from V and 5 bases from J, with 17 bases between. In germline, CDR1 is SGDLS, CDR2 YYNGEE. Here the CDR3 DNA reads TGTGCCAGCAGCGTAGAAGGGAGGCCTACACCTACCGGGGAGCTGTTTTTT. It specifies CASSVEGRPTPTGELFF. The full variable domain, its missing parts supplied by reference TRBV9 and TRBJ2-2, is DSGVTQTPKHLITATGQRVTLRCSPRSGDLSVYWYQQSLDQGLQFLIQYYNGEERAKGNILERFSAQQFPDLHSELNLSSLELGDSALYFCASSVEGRPTPTGELFFGEGSRLTVL.

This clone showed up just once. The chain has TRBV9 and TRBJ1-1; weak D call: TRBD1 (6 bases). Trimming pared 4 bases from V and 8 bases from J, leaving 18 bases between. CDR3 size: 14 residues. Germline V gene sequence: CDR1 SGDLS, CDR2 YYNGEE. CDR3 loop: CASSPGGGALEAFF. In DNA form, the CDR3 reads TGTGCCAGCAGCCCGGGAGGGGGGGCTTTAGAAGCTTTCTTT.

In nucleotides, the CDR3 is TGCGCCAGCAGCCAAGACACAGGACTAGAGGCGGGCACAGATACGCAGTATTTT. Translation gives CASSQDTGLEAGTDTQYF. The rearrangement uses TRBV4-1 and TRBJ2-3; 7 bases are a match to TRBD2. Germline CDR1 and CDR2: MGHRA and YSYEKL. Losses at the gene ends were 0 bases for V and 1 base for J; bases not matched to a gene: 10. The CDR3 spans 18 residues.

The chain is built from TRBV5-5 and TRBJ2-2, with D maybe TRBD1 (6 bases). V was shortened by 0 bases and J by 7 bases, with 10 bases between the two germline ends. There are 14 residues in the CDR3. Germline V gene sequence: CDR1 SGHKS, CDR2 YYEKEE (reference sequence). The CDR3 sequence: CASSLVRGYGELFF. The CDR3 region has the DNA TGTGCCAGCAGCTTGGTGAGGGGGTACGGGGAGCTGTTTTTT.

The chain is built from TRBV6-1 and TRBJ2-2; D is unclear. CDR1 is MNHNS, CDR2 SASEGT, per germline. V was cut by 2 bases and J by 0 bases, with 4 bases left in between. This CDR3 contains 14 residues. As DNA, the CDR3 is TGTGCCAGCAGTGAAAACACGAACACCGGGGAGCTGTTTTTT. It is translated as CASSENTNTGELFF.

The chain combines TRBV11-2 with TRBJ1-2, with 9 bases lining up with TRBD1. V lost 8 bases, J lost 7 bases, and 8 bases stayed unmatched. CDR3 length: 13 amino acids. The V gene's germline CDR1 is SGHAT and CDR2 FQNNGV. The CDR3 nucleotides are TGTGCCAGCGGGCCGGGACAGGGCTTTGGCTACACCTTC. This codes for CASGPGQGFGYTF.

This clone was picked up one time. The chain employs TRBV29-1 and TRBJ2-7, with TRBD1 as a possible D gene (6 bases). CDR1 and CDR2 (germline): SQVTM, ANQGSEA. Trimming removed 0 bases at V and 0 bases at J, with 12 bases between. The CDR3 is made up of 15 amino acids. The CDR3 sequence: CSVEDGTQSSYEQYF. CDR3 coding DNA: TGCAGCGTTGAAGATGGGACACAGAGCTCCTACGAGCAGTACTTC.

The chain is built from TRBV7-8 and TRBJ2-7, with D uncertain. Germline V lookup: CDR1 SGHVS, CDR2 FQNEAQ. V was trimmed by 1 base and J by 4 bases, leaving 11 bases between them. This CDR3 is built from 14 residues. In DNA form, the CDR3 reads TGTGCCAGCAGCTTAGGCCCGCCGCCTTACGAGCAGTACTTC. It translates to CASSLGPPPYEQYF.

The genes are TRBV7-2 and TRBJ1-3; 8 bases map to TRBD1. The CDR3 runs to 15 residues. Germline trimming cut 4 bases from V and 0 bases from J; bases unmatched to any gene: 2. CDR1 and CDR2 from the germline V gene are SGHTA and FQGNSA. DNA of the CDR3: TGTGCCAGCAGCTCGACAGGGGTCTCTGGAAACACCATATATTTT. It is translated as CASSSTGVSGNTIYF.

V and J are TRBV29-1 and TRBJ1-1; possibly TRBD1 for D (5 bases). Trimming cost V 7 bases and J 1 base, with 16 bases left between them. CDR3 length: 14 residues. Germline V gene sequence: CDR1 SQVTM, CDR2 ANQGSEA. The CDR3, as DNA: TGCAGCGCATCAGGGATAGGGGCGAACACTGAAGCTTTCTTT. This translates into CSASGIGANTEAFF.

The rearrangement joins TRBV12-2 to TRBJ2-5. TRBV12-2 is a known pseudogene. This CDR3 is 14 amino acids long. The CDR3 bases are TGTGCAAGTCGTTCCTGTTGGGGTCAGGAGACCCAGTACTTC. This sequence encodes CASRSCWGQETQYF.

This rearrangement joins TRBV9 to TRBJ1-2, with unresolved D. V lost 0 bases to trimming and J lost 3 bases, with 9 bases between them. Germline V gene sequence: CDR1 SGDLS, CDR2 YYNGEE. The CDR3 extends over 14 amino acids. The chain's CDR3 is CASSVASADYGYTF. CDR3 sequence (DNA): TGTGCCAGCAGCGTAGCCAGCGCAGACTATGGCTACACCTTC. The entire variable domain, with the rest obtained from reference TRBV9 and TRBJ1-2, is as follows: DSGVTQTPKHLITATGQRVTLRCSPRSGDLSVYWYQQSLDQGLQFLIQYYNGEERAKGNILERFSAQQFPDLHSELNLSSLELGDSALYFCASSVASADYGYTFGSGTRLTVV.

This clone was found once. V and J are TRBV28 and TRBJ2-7, with 11 bases identical to TRBD1. CDR3 length: 15 amino acids. The V segment lost 3 bases and the J segment 2 bases; nucleotides outside the gene matches: 3. Germline CDR1 is MDHEN and CDR2 is SYDVKM. The CDR3 DNA is TGTGCCAGCAGTTTTAGGGGACAGGGGGCCTACGAGCAGTACTTC. This encodes CASSFRGQGAYEQYF.

V and J are TRBV19 and TRBJ2-1; 7 nucleotides agree with TRBD2. CDR3 length equals 14 residues. J lost 6 bases, V lost 6 bases, and 8 bases had no gene match. Germline V CDR1 and CDR2: LNHDA, SQIVND (reference sequence). The CDR3 nucleotides read TGTGCCAGTAGCCAGGCGGGGGTACCCAATGAGCAGTTCTTC. Translation: CASSQAGVPNEQFF.

The chain links TRBV27 to TRBJ2-5; tentatively, D is TRBD2 (6 bases). The CDR3 sequence is 15 residues long. V lost 6 bases to trimming and J lost 1 base, with 15 bases between them. From germline, CDR1 is MNHEY and CDR2 SMNVEV (reference sequence). The CDR3 reads CASSPTGTPQETQYF. CDR3 DNA: TGTGCCAGCAGCCCCACCGGGACTCCCCAAGAGACCCAGTACTTC.